This TCR beta chain comes out of a study of blood T cell repertoires in COVID-19. Across the whole study: Researchers got acute and convalescent COVID-19 samples from the United States, Italy and Spain. From T cells, B-cell-depleted T cells, or PBMCs came the material, which was cDNA or gDNA.

This clone came up once. Study processing details: Estimated nucleated cell counts came from reference gene primer amplification. TCRdb keeps only in-frame clones here, not all; method: immunoSEQ multiplex PCR. V, J and clone size are taken as reported in that table, and D and trimming were inferred from the DNA itself. The sample consists of some 400,000 clones, 90% of them appearing once. The CDR3 spans 13 residues. Trimming left V 5 bases short and J 2 bases short, with 6 bases between. Germline CDR1 reads SEHNR; CDR2 reads FQNEAQ (reference sequence). The sequenced sample was peripheral blood. The chain joins TRBV7-9 to TRBJ2-2; unclear D gene. The sequence was collected from a man younger than 35 with active or convalescent COVID-19. CDR3: CASSLLNTGELFF. CDR3 DNA sequence: TGTGCCAGCAGCCTTCTTAACACCGGGGAGCTGTTTTTT. Variable domain in full (rest from reference TRBV7-9 and TRBJ2-2): DTGVSQNPRHKITKRGQNVTFRCDPISEHNRLYWYRQTLGQGPEFLTYFQNEAQLEKSRLLSDRFSAERPKGSFSTLEIQRTEQGDSAMYLCASSLLNTGELFFGEGSRLTVL.